A few counts support the clone carrying this T cell receptor beta chain. Its target is unknown. Relative to the germline gene, one junction end is altered; a read error may explain this. The data are from a study of cytomegalovirus exposure and HLA in healthy donors. Overall study results and limits: When a later analysis compared HLA-associated TCR beta chains with equally common others, the HLA-associated chains turned out to be more clonally expanded and to have lower generation probabilities. Serostatus for CMV was the only available immune exposure information.

This CDR3 is built from 15 residues. The germline CDR1 and CDR2 sequences are SSHAT and FNYEAQ (reference sequence). The PCR employed 60 Vbeta primers together with 13 Jbeta primers. In the study's own analysis: Per a later analysis, the number of unique TCR beta chains was some 75 million, of which 9 million to 14 million were shared. Assay: immunoSEQ multiplex PCR; the TCRdb copy retains only in-frame clones and omits some. From that table come the V and J calls and clone size; the DNA was used to work out D and trimming. The sample consists of fewer than 60,000 clones, 70% to 85% of them appearing once. Each of the donors was a healthy bone marrow donor.

This sequence was found in a middle-aged woman in good health and CMV-seropositive. V and J are TRBV7-7 and TRBJ2-5; 12 bases match TRBD2. The sequenced sample consisted of PBMCs. The CDR3 here is CASSLAGGRGETQYF. The CDR3 DNA reads as TGTGCTAGCAGCCTAGCGGGAGGGAGAGGAGAGACCCAGTACTTC.